These T cell receptor beta chains were read from a single sample in a study of shared clonotypes between healthy human individuals. Assay: immunoSEQ multiplex PCR; the TCRdb copy retains only in-frame clones and omits some. This table holds about 980,000 clones, approximately 80% found once. The sample comprised memory CD4+ T cells sorted from blood. These receptors all come from a young man in good health. Each CDR3 is given with its conserved first and last residue. D genes are given only for firm matches.

>TRBJ2-2|TRBV5-1|-
CASRGVRGNTGELFF
>TRBJ2-5|TRBV29-1|TRBD1
CSVYYPGQQETQYF
>TRBJ2-3|TRBV7-2|-
CASKRGGGSSTDTQYF
>TRBJ2-1|TRBV4-1|-
CASSQDNSWVNEQFF
>TRBJ2-7|TRBV10-3|TRBD1
CAISESAGGSYEQYF
>TRBJ2-1|TRBV4-1|-
CASSEQGGVYNEQFF
>TRBJ2-7|TRBV21-1|-
CASSKAGVSHEQYF
>TRBJ2-3|TRBV7-7|TRBD2
CASSLGLAGGSDTQYF
>TRBJ1-6|TRBV30|-
CAWRRGFNSPLHF
>TRBJ2-2|TRBV2|-
CASSEPPLSQSNTGELFF
>TRBJ2-1|TRBV11-2|-
CASSLEGRVGSKEQFF
>TRBJ2-1|TRBV18|-
CASSPFRNEQFF